The clone carrying this T cell receptor (beta chain) has at least ten counts. The data belong to a study of early T cells in non-severe SARS-CoV-2 infection. The wider study: Investigators sequenced bulk RNA drawn from unsorted whole blood, and chains remained unpaired.

TCRdb called the 5' RACE reads again in MiXCR, with one record for every CDR3 protein. The sample shows tens of thousands of distinct CDR3 sequences, approximately 10% of them seen only once. The CDR3 is 15 amino acids. The germline CDR1 and CDR2 sequences are SNHLY and FYNNEI. Trimming shortened V by 5 bases and J by 7 bases, and 18 bases separated the two germline ends. The specimen was whole blood. This chain uses TRBV2 with TRBJ2-1; D perhaps matches TRBD2 (5 bases). This receptor was obtained from an adult who was a healthcare worker with PCR-confirmed SARS-CoV-2 infection or an uninfected control (not recorded which). This CDR3 reads CASSPDWTGNNEQFF. In DNA, the CDR3 is TGTGCCAGCAGTCCGGACTGGACGGGGAATAATGAGCAGTTCTTC. The full variable domain, its missing parts supplied by reference TRBV2 and TRBJ2-1, is EPEVTQTPSHQVTQMGQEVILRCVPISNHLYFYWYRQILGQKVEFLVSFYNNEISEKSEIFDDQFSVERPDGSNFTLKIRSTKLEDSAMYFCASSPDWTGNNEQFFGPGTRLTVL.